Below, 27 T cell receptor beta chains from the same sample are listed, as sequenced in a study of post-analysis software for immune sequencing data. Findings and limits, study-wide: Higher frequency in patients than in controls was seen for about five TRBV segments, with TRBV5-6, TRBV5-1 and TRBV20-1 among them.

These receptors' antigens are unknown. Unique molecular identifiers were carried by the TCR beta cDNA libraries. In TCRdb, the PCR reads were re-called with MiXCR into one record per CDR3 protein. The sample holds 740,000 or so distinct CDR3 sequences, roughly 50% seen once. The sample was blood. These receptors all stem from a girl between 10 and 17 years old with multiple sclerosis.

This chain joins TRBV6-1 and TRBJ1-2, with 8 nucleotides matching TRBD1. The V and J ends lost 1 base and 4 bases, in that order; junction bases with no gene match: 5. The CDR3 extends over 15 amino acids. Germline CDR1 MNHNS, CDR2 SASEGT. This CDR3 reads CASSEGPGTGYGYTF. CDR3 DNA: TGTGCCAGCAGTGAAGGACCCGGGACAGGCTATGGCTACACCTTC.

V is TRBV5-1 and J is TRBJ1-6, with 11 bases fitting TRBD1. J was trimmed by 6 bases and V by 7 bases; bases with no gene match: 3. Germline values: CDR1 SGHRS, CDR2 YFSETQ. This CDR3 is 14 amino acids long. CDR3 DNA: TGCGCCAGCGGACAGGGGGCAGGTAATTCACCCCTCCACTTT. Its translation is CASGQGAGNSPLHF.

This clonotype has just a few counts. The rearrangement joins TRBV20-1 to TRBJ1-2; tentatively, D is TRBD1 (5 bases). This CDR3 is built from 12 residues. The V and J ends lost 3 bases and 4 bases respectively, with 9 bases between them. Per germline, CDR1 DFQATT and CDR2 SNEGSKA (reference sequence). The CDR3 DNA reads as TGCAGTGCTAGTGACAGCTTCTATGGCTACACCTTC. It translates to CSASDSFYGYTF.

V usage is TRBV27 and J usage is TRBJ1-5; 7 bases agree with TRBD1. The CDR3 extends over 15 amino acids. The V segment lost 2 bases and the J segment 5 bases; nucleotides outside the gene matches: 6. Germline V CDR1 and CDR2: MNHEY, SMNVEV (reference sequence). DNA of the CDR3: TGTGCCAGCAGTTTAGGACAGGAGGGATATCAGCCCCAGCATTTT. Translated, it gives CASSLGQEGYQPQHF.

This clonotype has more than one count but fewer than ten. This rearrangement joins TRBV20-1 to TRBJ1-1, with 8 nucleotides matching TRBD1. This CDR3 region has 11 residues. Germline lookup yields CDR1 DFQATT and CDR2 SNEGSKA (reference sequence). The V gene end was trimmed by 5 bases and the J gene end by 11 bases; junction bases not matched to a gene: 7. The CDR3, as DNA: TGCAGTGCTTATCAGGGGGCTGGGGCTTTCTTT. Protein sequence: CSAYQGAGAFF.

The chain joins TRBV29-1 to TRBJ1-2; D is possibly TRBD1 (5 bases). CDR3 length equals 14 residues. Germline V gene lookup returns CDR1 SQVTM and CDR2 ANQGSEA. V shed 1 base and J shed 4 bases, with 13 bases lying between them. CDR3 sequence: CSVEGRQWAYGYTF. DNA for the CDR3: TGCAGCGTTGAAGGGCGACAGTGGGCCTATGGCTACACCTTC.

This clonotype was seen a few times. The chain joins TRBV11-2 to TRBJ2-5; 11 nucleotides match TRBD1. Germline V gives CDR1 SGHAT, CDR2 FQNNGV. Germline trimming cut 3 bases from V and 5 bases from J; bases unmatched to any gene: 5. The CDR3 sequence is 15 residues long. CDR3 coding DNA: TGTGCCAGCAGCTTGGGGACAGGGGGTGGGGAGACCCAGTACTTC. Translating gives CASSLGTGGGETQYF.

In nucleotides, the CDR3 is TGTGCCAGCAGTCCAGGGACCAGGCAGTTCTTC. It codes for CASSPGTRQFF. V is TRBV7-8 and J is TRBJ2-1; D may correspond to TRBD1 or TRBD2 (5 bases each). CDR1 is SGHVS, CDR2 FQNEAQ, per germline. The CDR3 has 11 residues. V was cut by 6 bases and J by 12 bases, with 12 bases left in between.

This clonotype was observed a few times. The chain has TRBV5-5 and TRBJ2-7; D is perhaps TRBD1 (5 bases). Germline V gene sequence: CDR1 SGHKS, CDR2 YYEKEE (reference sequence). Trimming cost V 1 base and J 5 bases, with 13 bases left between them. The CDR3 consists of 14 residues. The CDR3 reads CASSLFAGYHEQYF. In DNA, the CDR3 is TGTGCCAGCAGCTTGTTTGCAGGGTACCACGAGCAGTACTTC.

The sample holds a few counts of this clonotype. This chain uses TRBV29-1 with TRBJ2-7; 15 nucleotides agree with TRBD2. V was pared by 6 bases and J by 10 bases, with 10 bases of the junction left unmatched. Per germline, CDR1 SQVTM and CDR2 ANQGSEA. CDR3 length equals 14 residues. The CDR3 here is CSVQGGLAGGSQYF. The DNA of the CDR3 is TGCAGCGTCCAAGGAGGACTAGCGGGGGGGAGCCAGTACTTC.

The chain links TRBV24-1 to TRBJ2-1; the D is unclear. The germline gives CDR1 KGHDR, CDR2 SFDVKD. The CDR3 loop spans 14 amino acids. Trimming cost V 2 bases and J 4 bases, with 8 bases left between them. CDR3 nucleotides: TGTGCCACCAGTGATTCGACTTCTTACAATGAGCAGTTCTTC. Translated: CATSDSTSYNEQFF.

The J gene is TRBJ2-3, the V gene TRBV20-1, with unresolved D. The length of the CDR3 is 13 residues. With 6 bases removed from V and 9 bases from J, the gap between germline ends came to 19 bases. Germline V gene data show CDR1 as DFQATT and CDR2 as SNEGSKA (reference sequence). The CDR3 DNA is TGCAGTGCCAGACCCCCGGAGTTTATGACGCAGTATTTT. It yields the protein CSARPPEFMTQYF.

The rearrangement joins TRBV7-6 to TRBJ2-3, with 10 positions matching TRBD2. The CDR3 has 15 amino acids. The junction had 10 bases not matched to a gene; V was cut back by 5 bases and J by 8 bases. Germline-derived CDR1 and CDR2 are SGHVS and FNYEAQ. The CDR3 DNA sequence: TGTGCCAGCAGCCCTGGAGGGGTAGCGGGGGGTACGCAGTATTTT. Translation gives CASSPGGVAGGTQYF.

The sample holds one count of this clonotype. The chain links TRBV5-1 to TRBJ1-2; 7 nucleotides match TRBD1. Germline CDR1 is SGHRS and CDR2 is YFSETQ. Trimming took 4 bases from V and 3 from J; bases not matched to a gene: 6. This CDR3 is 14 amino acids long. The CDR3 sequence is CASSESGTDYGYTF. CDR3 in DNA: TGCGCCAGCAGCGAATCCGGGACAGACTATGGCTACACCTTC.

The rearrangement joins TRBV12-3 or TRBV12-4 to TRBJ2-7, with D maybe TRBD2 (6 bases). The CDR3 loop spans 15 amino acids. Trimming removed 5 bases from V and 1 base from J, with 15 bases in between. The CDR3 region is CASSPGDPGSYEQYF. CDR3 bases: TGTGCCAGCAGTCCGGGGGATCCGGGGTCCTACGAGCAGTACTTC.

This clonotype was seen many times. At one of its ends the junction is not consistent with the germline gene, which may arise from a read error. DNA for the CDR3: TGTGCCAGCAGCTACTCCCACGAGCAGTACTTC. Translating it yields CASSYSHEQYF. The genes are TRBV6-6 and TRBJ2-7; D is undetermined. This CDR3 has 11 amino acids. Looked up from germline, CDR1 is MNHNY and CDR2 is SVGAGI (reference sequence).

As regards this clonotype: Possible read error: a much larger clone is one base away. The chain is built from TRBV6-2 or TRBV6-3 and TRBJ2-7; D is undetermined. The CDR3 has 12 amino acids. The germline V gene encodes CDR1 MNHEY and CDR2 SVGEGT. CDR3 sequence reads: CASSHSSYEQYF. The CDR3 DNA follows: TGTGCCAGCAGTCACTCCTCCTACGAGCAGTACTTC.

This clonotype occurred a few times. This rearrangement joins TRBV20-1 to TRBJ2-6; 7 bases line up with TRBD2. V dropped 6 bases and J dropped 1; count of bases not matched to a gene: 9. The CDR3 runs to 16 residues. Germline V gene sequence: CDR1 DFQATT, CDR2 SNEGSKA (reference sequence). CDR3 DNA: TGCAGTGCAGCCGCTCTAGCGGAGTCTGGGGCCAACGTCCTGACTTTC. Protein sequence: CSAAALAESGANVLTF.

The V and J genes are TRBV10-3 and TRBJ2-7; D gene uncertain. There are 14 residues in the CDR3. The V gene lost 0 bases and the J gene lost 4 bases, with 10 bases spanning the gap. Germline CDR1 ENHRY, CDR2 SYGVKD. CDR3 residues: CAISESGSPYEQYF. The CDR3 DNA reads TGTGCCATCAGTGAGTCAGGATCCCCTTACGAGCAGTACTTC.

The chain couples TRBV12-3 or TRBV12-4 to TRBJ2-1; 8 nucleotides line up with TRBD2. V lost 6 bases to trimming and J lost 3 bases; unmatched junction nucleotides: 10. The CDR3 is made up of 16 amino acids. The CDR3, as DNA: TGTGCCAGCAGACTCGACTGGCGGGGGGACTACAATGAGCAGTTCTTC. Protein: CASRLDWRGDYNEQFF.

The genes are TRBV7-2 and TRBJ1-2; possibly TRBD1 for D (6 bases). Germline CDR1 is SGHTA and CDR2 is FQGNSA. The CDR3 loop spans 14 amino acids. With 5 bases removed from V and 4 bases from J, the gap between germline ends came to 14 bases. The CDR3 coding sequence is TGTGCCAGCAGCCATATAGTACAGGGCTATGGCTACACCTTC. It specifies CASSHIVQGYGYTF.

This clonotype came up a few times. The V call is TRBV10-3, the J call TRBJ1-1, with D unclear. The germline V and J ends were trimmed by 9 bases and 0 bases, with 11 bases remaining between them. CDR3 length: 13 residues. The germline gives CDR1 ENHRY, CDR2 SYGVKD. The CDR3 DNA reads TGTGCCATTACCGACGGCCTGAACACTGAAGCTTTCTTT. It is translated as CAITDGLNTEAFF.

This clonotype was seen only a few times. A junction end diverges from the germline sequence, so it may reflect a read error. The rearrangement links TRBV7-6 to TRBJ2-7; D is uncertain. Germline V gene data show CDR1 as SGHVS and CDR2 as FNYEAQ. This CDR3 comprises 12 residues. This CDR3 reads CAGSLDTHEQYF. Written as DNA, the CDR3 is TGTGCCGGCAGCTTAGATACCCACGAGCAGTACTTC.

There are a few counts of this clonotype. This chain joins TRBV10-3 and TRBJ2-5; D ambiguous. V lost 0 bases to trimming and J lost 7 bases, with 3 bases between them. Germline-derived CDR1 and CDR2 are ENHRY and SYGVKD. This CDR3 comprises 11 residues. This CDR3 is CAISESGTQYF. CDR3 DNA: TGTGCCATCAGTGAGTCCGGGACCCAGTACTTC.

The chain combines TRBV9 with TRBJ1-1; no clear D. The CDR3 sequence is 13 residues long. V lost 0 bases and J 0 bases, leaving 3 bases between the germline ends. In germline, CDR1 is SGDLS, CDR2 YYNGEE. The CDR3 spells CASSVDLNTEAFF. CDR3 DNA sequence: TGTGCCAGCAGCGTAGATCTGAACACTGAAGCTTTCTTT.

CDR3 residues: CSATSAGGADTQYF. The CDR3 DNA is TGCAGTGCCACGTCGGCGGGAGGGGCAGATACGCAGTATTTT. J is TRBJ2-3 and V is TRBV20-1, with TRBD2 identical over 9 bases. The V gene end was trimmed by 6 bases and the J gene end by 4 bases; junction bases not matched to a gene: 8. Germline V gene sequence: CDR1 DFQATT, CDR2 SNEGSKA (reference sequence). The CDR3 runs to 14 residues.

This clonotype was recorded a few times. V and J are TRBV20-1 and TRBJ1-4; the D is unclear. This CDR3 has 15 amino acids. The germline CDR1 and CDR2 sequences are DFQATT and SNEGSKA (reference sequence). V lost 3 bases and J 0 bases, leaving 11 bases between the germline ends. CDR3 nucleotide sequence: TGCAGTGCTAGTGTGGCAGCCGCAACTAATGAAAAACTGTTTTTT. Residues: CSASVAAATNEKLFF.